This T cell receptor beta chain was documented in a study of blood T cells in healthy people across ages. Donors gave roughly 10 milliliters of peripheral blood apiece. In the case of this clonotype: No antigen is known for it.

Combining a sample-barcoded 5' primer with a J-beta primer mix, a second PCR ran for about 6 to 11 cycles. TCRdb re-called the 5' RACE reads through MiXCR, storing one row per CDR3 protein. The table lists around 1,000,000 distinct CDR3 sequences, approximately 26% of them singletons. V lost 2 bases and J lost 5; bases outside the gene matches: 12. From germline, CDR1 is SQVTM and CDR2 ANQGSEA. The CDR3 spans 15 residues. Broader study findings: Donor CMV status was unknown, possibly confounding expanded clonotype changes.

The same specimen was also included in a second study, on T cells of mothers and their children. That source notes: Mothers gave over 9.5 million TCR beta CDR3 reads each, and children 3 million to 3.5 million each.

This receptor was obtained from a girl aged 2-10 years in good health. This sequence joins TRBV29-1 and TRBJ2-7; 7 bases map to TRBD2. Sequenced material: blood. The CDR3 loop is CSVEFGEGQGDEQYF. The DNA of the CDR3 is TGCAGCGTTGAATTCGGGGAGGGGCAGGGCGACGAGCAGTACTTC.